This T cell receptor beta chain was captured in a study of cytomegalovirus exposure and HLA in healthy donors (dated by TCRdb to 2016 to 2017). Some background on the complete study: According to an earlier analysis of a few hundred of the donors, about 179 million T cells yielded 100 million or so unique TCR beta sequences and roughly 280 Gb of sequence data. An earlier analysis of several hundred of the donors applied high-throughput TCR beta sequencing to assess whether each TCR beta V gene segment acted as functional or pseudogenic. High-throughput TCR immunosequencing, statistical association of individual TCRs with disease status, and machine learning were combined to predict cytomegalovirus infection status. Among some 410 genotyped donors of the cohort, an average of around 250,000 unique TCR beta nucleotide sequences was sequenced per donor, of which roughly 17% were non-productive. In a later analysis, previously published TCR beta repertoires from several hundred donors were re-analyzed and high-resolution HLA genotyping was added so that TCR occurrence patterns could be studied. Both class I and class II loci were covered by HLA typing, at four-digit resolution. Of the 398 genotyped donors, roughly 76% were placed in the genetic ancestry cluster associated with self-reported Caucasian donors. A few DR-DQ haplotypes were treated as single units for association and clustering because of strong linkage in the cohort. The number of typed donors differed by locus: roughly 620-630 for A, B, C, DRB1 and DQB1; some 500 for DQA1; 606 for DPA1; and some 430 for DPB1. Donor age, sex, ethnicity and CMV serostatus were compiled alongside the repertoire data. An early release covering more than 500 HLA-typed donors comprised roughly 300 gigabases of sequencing data and around 80 million unique TCR sequences. Rather than drawing on any new phenotypic data, the later analysis identified candidate immune exposures from TCR beta sequences and the way those sequences occurred across donors. Using immunosequencing, the study profiled T cell repertoires from about 620 subjects and related those repertoires to cytomegalovirus serostatus. Along with the approximately 700-subject first cohort, a separate validation cohort of some 130 different subjects was used. All discovery cohort repertoires had been generated on a single sequencing platform. In a later genetic analysis, genome-wide SNP genotypes for about 55% of the roughly 700 donors were used, and that subset was treated as a discovery cohort. The study aimed to test whether signatures of past pathogen exposure could be identified by cataloging public T cell receptors. The paper as a whole reports these results and caveats: An earlier analysis of around 600 of the donors showed that most TCR beta V segments appeared in productive rearrangements either about 87% or about 30% of the time, which broadly matched IMGT annotations. A further reported finding was that TCR beta sequences accurately predicted the HLA-A and HLA-B alleles for most subjects in the first cohort. The 87-base-pair reads could not distinguish some IMGT-functional V segments, including TRBV6-2 and TRBV6-3, so those segments were excluded. For the cohort, immune exposure information was limited to CMV serostatus. Only TCR beta chains were sequenced in this cohort, and the absence of alpha or paired-chain data limited detectable features. HLA typing was unavailable for some donors at each locus, so association tests used only the typed subset. In vitro tests confirmed that a few of the cytomegalovirus-associated TCR beta chains recognize cytomegalovirus antigens. According to a later analysis, TCR association rates differed among HLA loci, with DRB1 alleles showing the most associated TCRs and HLA-C alleles showing the fewest. Because counts were too low, around 18 rarely observed V segments, including chromosome 9 orphons, were left out of the earlier analysis of 587 of the donors. According to a later genetic analysis, donors in an Asian-associated ancestry cluster had fewer N-insertions in productive TCRs than the roughly 670-donor mean. Compared with equally common non-associated chains, HLA-associated TCR beta chains in a later analysis were more clonally expanded and had lower generation probabilities. Linkage disequilibrium might explain the correlated functional status among segregating V segments, but an unknown experimental factor could not be ruled out. Assigning TCR associations to individual alleles was difficult when HLA alleles, especially DR and DQ, strongly co-occurred. A group of highly shared sequence variants was considered likely to be a technical artifact of the sequencing pipeline. In a later analysis, several top co-occurrence clusters were reported to appear linked to parvovirus B19, influenza, CMV and Epstein-Barr virus. According to a later analysis, most CMV-associated TCR beta chains appeared to be HLA-restricted, and the HLA associations seemed to be driven largely by CMV exposure. A total of fewer than 200 TCR beta chains were listed by the study as associated with cytomegalovirus. The authors suggested that the approach could potentially be extended to other disease states and immunological phenotypes. Across donors, most TCR sequences were observed very rarely, whereas some public TCRs were present in many individuals. In both the original and validation cohorts, the classifier was reported to diagnose cytomegalovirus status with high specificity and sensitivity. In a later genetic analysis, a missense DCLRE1C variant was associated with V-gene and J-gene trimming of TCR beta chains, and the association was replicated in an independent cohort. Roughly uniform sequencing depth across donors was assumed in presence/absence analyses, although this assumption may not hold. Specific HLA alleles were associated with 18,000 or so TCR beta sequences at a false discovery rate of 0.05 in a later analysis.

V trim: 5 bases; J trim: 2 bases; unmatched bases: 2. CDR1 is given as GTSNPN and CDR2 as SVGIG, both from the germline V gene (reference sequence). From its cysteine to its phenylalanine, the CDR3 spans 14 amino acids. Left in the record is the CDR3 DNA by itself, 42 bases read in frame from the first base. The cohort comprised some 730 healthy bone marrow donors. At the time of sampling, every cohort member was nominally healthy, though immune exposures that went unrecorded were likely present. The donor was CMV seronegative and was included in the group of over 300 seronegative cohort members. Every donor gave a peripheral blood sample, and the peripheral blood mononuclear cells from that sample were used for TCR beta sequencing. Genomic DNA was extracted from the blood cell samples with the Qiagen DNeasy Blood Extraction Kit. Comment on this clone: Its antigen specificity is not known. No base quality values were provided; no much bigger clone lies one nucleotide off.

Receptor amplification or capture employed the immunoSEQ multiplex PCR assay. A mixture of 60 forward primers for TCR Vbeta segments and 13 reverse primers for TCR Jbeta segments was used in the multiplex PCR. A multiplex PCR assay on genomic DNA amplified the CDR3 region of rearranged TCR beta genes. Amplified TCR beta libraries were sequenced as 87-base-pair reads on the Illumina HiSeq System. Under the source paper's analysis protocol: A later analysis tallied tens of millions of unique TCR beta chains across the 650 to 750 repertoires, and about 10 million of those chains were shared by two or more donors. To remove PCR and sequencing errors, raw reads were error-corrected and collapsed into unique sequences using a nearest-neighbor algorithm that merged closely related sequences. Alignment of CDR3 sequences to IMGT reference sequences was used to assign V, D and J gene segments. For a sequence to be retained, at least a six-nucleotide match to both a V gene segment and a J gene segment was required. A rearrangement was called productive if the CDR3 had no stop codons and remained in frame with V and J, and every other rearrangement was called non-productive. Following IMGT convention, CDR3 was defined as the stretch from the second conserved V-encoded cysteine to the conserved J-encoded phenylalanine. The earlier analysis of some 600 of the donors excluded sequences that lacked an unambiguous match to a single V gene segment. In an earlier analysis of almost 600 of the donors, a V segment was called functional when productive rearrangements were above 56.7%, and segregating when the standard deviation between donors exceeded 5%. To diagnose cytomegalovirus status from the catalog of TCR beta chain sequences, a statistical classification framework was built. In a later analysis, V and J genes were assigned by comparing TCR nucleotide sequences against IMGT/GENE-DB human TR gene sequences. A later analysis assigned CDR3 sequences and most-parsimonious VDJ recombination scenarios with the TCRdist pipeline. In a later analysis, each TCR beta chain was defined by its CDR3 amino acid sequence together with its V-gene family, and reads lacking a unique V-gene family were excluded. As a way to deal with suspected cross-contamination and a sequencing artifact, a later analysis dropped 592 nucleotide sequences that were highly shared and had low generation probability. For each public chain, a later analysis derived a clonal expansion index from normalized ranks of inferred template counts within each repertoire. In a later analysis, generation probabilities were computed using a VDJ recombination model fitted to out-of-frame rearrangements, and the results were checked against IGoR. A later analysis scored TCR-TCR, TCR-HLA and TCR-CMV co-occurrence with hypergeometric tests, applying a repertoire-size bias correction to TCR pairs. In a later analysis, false discovery rates were estimated by permuting HLA or CMV assignments 20 times. In a later analysis, co-occurring TCRs were grouped with DBSCAN, and TCRdist sequence similarity was added when clustering was performed within HLA-allele-positive subsets. For co-occurrence clustering, repertoires with fewer than 30,000 or more than 120,000 public chains were excluded, along with a handful of repertoires with anomalous nucleotide sharing. TCRdb took over this immuneACCESS table, retaining in-frame rearrangements with V and J assigned. Such tables are incomplete; in checked studies, under half of the missing clones stem from an unresolved V gene, and the remainder is unexplained. The V and J calls and clone size are taken from that table; D and trimming were inferred from the DNA. The sample contains around 63,000 clones, roughly 80% of them found a single time. The ten largest clones add up to just under 3% of the sample.

Specimen: PBMCs. The rearranged chain carries TRBV30 and TRBJ1-4; 10 central bases correspond to TRBD1. This clonotype originated in a woman aged 25 to 45 in good health and CMV-seronegative. The DNA sequence follows: TGTGCCTGGGGGACAGGGGCGACTAATGAAAAACTGTTTTTT. This codes for CAWGTGATNEKLFF.